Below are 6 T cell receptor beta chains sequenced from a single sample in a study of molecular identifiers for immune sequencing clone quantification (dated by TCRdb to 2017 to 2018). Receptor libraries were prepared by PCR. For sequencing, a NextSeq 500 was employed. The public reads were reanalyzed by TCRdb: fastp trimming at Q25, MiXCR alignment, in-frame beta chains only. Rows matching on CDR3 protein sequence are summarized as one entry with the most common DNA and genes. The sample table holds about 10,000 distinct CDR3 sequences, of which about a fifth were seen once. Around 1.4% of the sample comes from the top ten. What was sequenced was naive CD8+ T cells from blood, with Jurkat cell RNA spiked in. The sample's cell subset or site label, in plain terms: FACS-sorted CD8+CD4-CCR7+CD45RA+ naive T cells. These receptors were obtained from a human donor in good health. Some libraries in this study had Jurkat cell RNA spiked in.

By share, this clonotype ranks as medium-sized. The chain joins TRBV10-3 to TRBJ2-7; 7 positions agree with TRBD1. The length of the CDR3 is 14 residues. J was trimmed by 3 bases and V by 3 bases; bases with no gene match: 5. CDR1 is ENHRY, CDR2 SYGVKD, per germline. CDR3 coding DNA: TGTGCCATCAGTGACCCGGACAGGTACTACGAGCAGTACTTC. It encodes CAISDPDRYYEQYF.

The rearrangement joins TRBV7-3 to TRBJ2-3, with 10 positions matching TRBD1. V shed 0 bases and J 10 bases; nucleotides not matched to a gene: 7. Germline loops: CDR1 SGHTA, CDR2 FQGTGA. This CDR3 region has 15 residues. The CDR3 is CASSLTGTGAAPQYF. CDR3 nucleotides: TGTGCCAGCAGCTTAACAGGGACAGGGGCCGCTCCGCAGTATTTT.

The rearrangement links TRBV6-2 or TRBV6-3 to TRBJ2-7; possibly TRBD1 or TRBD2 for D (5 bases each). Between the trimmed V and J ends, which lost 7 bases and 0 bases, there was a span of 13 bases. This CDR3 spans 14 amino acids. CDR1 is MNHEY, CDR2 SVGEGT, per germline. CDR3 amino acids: CASTEGPFSYEQYF. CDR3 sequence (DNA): TGTGCCAGCACCGAGGGGCCATTCTCCTACGAGCAGTACTTC.

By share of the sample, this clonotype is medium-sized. The CDR3 loop is CASSRWGTSGNNEQFF. In nucleotides, the CDR3 is TGTGCCAGCAGCCGCTGGGGGACTAGCGGGAACAATGAGCAGTTCTTC. The chain combines TRBV11-2 with TRBJ2-1; 13 positions match TRBD2. With 5 bases clipped from V and 5 bases from J, the junction kept 6 bases outside the gene matches. Germline CDR1 is SGHAT and CDR2 is FQNNGV. The CDR3 consists of 16 residues.

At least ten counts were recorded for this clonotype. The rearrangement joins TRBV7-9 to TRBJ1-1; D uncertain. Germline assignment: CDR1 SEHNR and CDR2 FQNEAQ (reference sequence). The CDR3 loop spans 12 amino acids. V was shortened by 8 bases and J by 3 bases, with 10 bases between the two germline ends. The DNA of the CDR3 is TGTGCCAGCGGGTCATACCACACTGAAGCTTTCTTT. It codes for CASGSYHTEAFF. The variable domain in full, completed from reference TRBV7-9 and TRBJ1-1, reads DTGVSQNPRHKITKRGQNVTFRCDPISEHNRLYWYRQTLGQGPEFLTYFQNEAQLEKSRLLSDRFSAERPKGSFSTLEIQRTEQGDSAMYLCASGSYHTEAFFGQGTRLTVV.

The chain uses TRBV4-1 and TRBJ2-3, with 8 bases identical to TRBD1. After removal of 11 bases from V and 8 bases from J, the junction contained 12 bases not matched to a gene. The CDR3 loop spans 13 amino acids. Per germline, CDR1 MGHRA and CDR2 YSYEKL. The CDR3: CARRPGGAATQYF. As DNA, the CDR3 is TGCGCCCGCCGCCCAGGGGGCGCAGCTACGCAGTATTTT.